This T cell receptor (beta chain) was obtained from a study of blood T cells in healthy people across ages. Peripheral blood from each donor was collected in a volume of approximately 10 milliliters. Trimming removed 3 bases from V and 9 bases from J; junction bases left unmatched: 7. This CDR3 is 14 amino acids long. Germline CDR1 and CDR2: SGHTA and FQGTGA. Next came a second PCR, run for about 7 to 12 cycles, which used a sample-barcoded 5' primer along with a J-beta primer mix. Every cDNA molecule bore a tag from a template-switch adaptor containing 12 random nucleotides. TCRdb reanalysed the 5' RACE reads using MiXCR and keeps one entry per CDR3 protein. The sample has hundreds of thousands of distinct CDR3 sequences, approximately 30% seen once. This clonotype was counted at least ten times. Its specificity is unknown. Study-level points and caveats: Both higher diversity and more naive CD4+ cells marked long-lived donors when set against aged donors.

This sequence joins TRBV7-3 and TRBJ2-1, with TRBD2 matching 8 bases. The sequencing input was blood. This clonotype was sampled from a woman of 80 years or more in good health. CDR3 bases: TGTGCCAGCAGCTTGGGTAGCGGGGAAGGTGAGCAGTTCTTC. It yields the protein CASSLGSGEGEQFF.